Listed below are T cell receptor beta chains from one sample, sequenced in a study of cytomegalovirus exposure and HLA in healthy donors. Here immunoSEQ multiplex PCR was the method, and the copy in TCRdb shows in-frame clones only, minus some. This table holds about 150,000 clones, 70% to 90% found once. The sample taken for sequencing was PBMCs. The receptors originated from a man aged 40-55 years in good health and CMV-seronegative. Each CDR3 is given without its conserved first and last residue.

j_call v_call cdr3_length cdr3_aa
TRBJ2-5 TRBV20-1 9 SSADQETQY
TRBJ2-7 TRBV9 13 ASSRRQGLFYEQY
TRBJ2-6 TRBV7-9 13 ASSHRGDGANVLT
TRBJ2-7 TRBV30 13 AWRRLAGGPDEQY
TRBJ1-6 TRBV6-1 10 ASSVTGETLH
TRBJ2-3 TRBV7-9 13 ASSFGRGNTDTQY
TRBJ1-1 TRBV9 15 ASSVAPNRRMNTEAF
TRBJ1-5 TRBV2 12 ASSGTGGNQPQH
TRBJ2-5 TRBV5-5 11 ASMGGTQETQY
TRBJ2-3 TRBV7-2 12 ASSPGSITDTQY
TRBJ1-5 TRBV10-3 15 AISEVETEWSNQPQH
TRBJ2-3 TRBV6-4 14 ASSDGTSGSTDTQY
TRBJ2-7 TRBV7-2 12 ASSSLAGADEQY
TRBJ1-1 TRBV5-4 13 ASSPRDTLNTEAF
TRBJ2-5 TRBV29-1 13 SVEEGTAAEETQY
TRBJ2-3 TRBV5-6 14 ASSILSSGEGDTQY
TRBJ1-5 TRBV5-8 15 ASSLVWAGDSNQPQH
TRBJ2-7 TRBV7-2 14 ASSSPLGGGPYEQY
TRBJ2-1 TRBV19 18 ASTSIGGLAGGSSYNEQF
TRBJ2-1 TRBV7-8 15 ASSLDRLKREEREQF
TRBJ1-2 TRBV12-5 11 ASGEYSSYGYT